The T cell receptor beta chain described here comes from a study of blood T cell repertoires in COVID-19 (dated by TCRdb to between 2020 and 2021). Some background on the complete study: Samples from collaborators originated in the United States, Italy and Spain and spanned both the acute and convalescent phases of COVID-19. The prospective study material was composed of cDNA or gDNA derived from T cells, B-cell-depleted T cells, or PBMCs. Deeply sampled blood TCRbeta repertoires from subjects exposed to, actively infected with, or recovered from COVID-19 were included in the dataset. The repertoires were made available in a free public database intended to serve as a resource for research on the immune response to SARS-CoV-2. The samples were drawn from two sources: the first 160 participants of the ongoing ImmuneRACE study, and 1,000 to 1,500 subjects contributed by 6 global collaborators. Sample metadata almost always included a de-identified subject ID, COVID-19 status, age in years and sex. Where available, HLA class I and class II types were taken from metadata supplied by the sample provider and were not determined by assay-based typing. Overall study outcomes, separate from this receptor: The quantity of clinical and demographic metadata differed by source and by participant and was supplied without curation.

This clone appeared many times. Its antigen is currently not known. One base away there is no much larger clone; base qualities are not given. The immunoSEQ Assay, a bias-controlled multiplex PCR, was used to amplify TCRbeta CDR3 regions from genomic DNA. Regarding the original processing steps: Nucleated cell counts per sample were estimated from amplification of reference gene primers within the assay. To quantify the absolute abundance of each unique TCRbeta CDR3 rearrangement, sequence reads were collapsed and filtered. For each sample, productive Simpson clonality was calculated as the square root of Simpson's diversity index across productive rearrangements. TCRdb's version of the immuneACCESS table is confined to in-frame rearrangements and falls short of the full clone set. An unresolved V gene accounts for under half of the shortfall where checked; the remainder is of unknown origin. V and J calls plus clone size are reproduced from that table; the DNA served to infer D and trimming. This sample is represented by 470,000 or so clones; approximately 85% of them were singletons. The ten largest account for roughly 3.1% of the sample.

Whole blood was collected in K2EDTA tubes by collaborating institutions according to the institutions' own protocols. For TCRbeta analysis, collaborator samples were shipped as frozen whole blood, as isolated PBMCs, or as DNA extracted from either sample type. The germline V gene specifies SNHLY as CDR1 and FYNNEI as CDR2. The CDR3 covers 14 residues, taking in both the cysteine and the phenylalanine. Only the CDR3 portion is preserved as DNA: 42 bases, with reading frame beginning at the first base. V lost 6 bases and J lost 3 bases; the stretch between them is 12 bases long. Source material: peripheral blood. This TCR was sampled from a human donor in a cohort sampled during active COVID-19. The rearranged segments are TRBV2 and TRBJ1-3; confidence is insufficient to name the D gene. In nucleotides, the sequence is TGTGCCAGCAGACCCGGGAGGATTGGAAACACCATATATTTT. This gives the protein CASRPGRIGNTIYF.